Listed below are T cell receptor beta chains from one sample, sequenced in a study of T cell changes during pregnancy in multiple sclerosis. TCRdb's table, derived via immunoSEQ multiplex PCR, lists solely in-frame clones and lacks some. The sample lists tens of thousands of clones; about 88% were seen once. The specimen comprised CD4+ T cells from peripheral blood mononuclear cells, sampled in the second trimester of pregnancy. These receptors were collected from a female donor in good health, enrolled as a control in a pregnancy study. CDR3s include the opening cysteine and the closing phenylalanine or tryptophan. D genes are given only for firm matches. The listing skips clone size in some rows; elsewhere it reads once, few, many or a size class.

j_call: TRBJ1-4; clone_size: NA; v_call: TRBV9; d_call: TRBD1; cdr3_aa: CASSAGTGVNEKLFF; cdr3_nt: TGTGCCAGCAGCGCAGGAACAGGGGTTAATGAAAAACTGTTTTTT
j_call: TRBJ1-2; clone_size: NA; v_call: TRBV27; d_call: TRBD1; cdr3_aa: CASSLTGQGITYGYTF; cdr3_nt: TGTGCCAGCAGTCTGACGGGACAGGGAATAACCTATGGCTACACCTTC
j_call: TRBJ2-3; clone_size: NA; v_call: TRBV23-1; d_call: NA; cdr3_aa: CASLLAPISDTQYF; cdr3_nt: TGCGCCAGCTTACTAGCTCCGATCTCAGATACGCAGTATTTT
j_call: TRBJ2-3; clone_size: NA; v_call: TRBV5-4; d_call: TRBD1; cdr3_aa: CASSSGTGLSDTQYF; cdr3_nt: TGTGCCAGCAGTTCCGGGACAGGGTTATCCGATACGCAGTATTTT
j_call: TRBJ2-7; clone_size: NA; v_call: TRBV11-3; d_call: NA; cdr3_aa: CASSTRRGSHEQYF; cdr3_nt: TGTGCCAGCAGCACCCGCCGGGGGTCCCACGAGCAGTACTTC
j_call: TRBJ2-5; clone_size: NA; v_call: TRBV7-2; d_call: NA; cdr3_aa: CASSLVGGVPGGTQYF; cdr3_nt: TGTGCCAGCAGCTTAGTGGGTGGTGTTCCCGGGGGGACCCAGTACTTC
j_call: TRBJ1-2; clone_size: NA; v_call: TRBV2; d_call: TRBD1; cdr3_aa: CASSEVDRALYGYTF; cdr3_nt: TGTGCCAGCAGTGAAGTGGACAGGGCCCTATATGGCTACACCTTC
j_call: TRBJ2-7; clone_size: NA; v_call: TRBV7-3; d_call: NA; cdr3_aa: CASRGRSYEQYF; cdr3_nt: TGTGCCAGCAGGGGGAGGAGCTACGAGCAGTACTTC
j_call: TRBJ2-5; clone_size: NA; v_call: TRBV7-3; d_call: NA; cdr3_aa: CASSFVGGETQYF; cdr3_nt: TGTGCCAGCAGCTTCGTAGGAGGGGAGACCCAGTACTTC
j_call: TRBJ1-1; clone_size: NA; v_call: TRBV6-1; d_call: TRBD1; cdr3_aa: CASTNRGNTEAFF; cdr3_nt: TGTGCCAGCACTAACAGGGGGAACACTGAAGCTTTCTTT
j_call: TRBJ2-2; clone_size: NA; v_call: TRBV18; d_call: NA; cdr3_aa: CASSPLNMANTGELFF; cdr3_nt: TGTGCCAGCTCACCCTTGAACATGGCGAACACCGGGGAGCTGTTTTTT
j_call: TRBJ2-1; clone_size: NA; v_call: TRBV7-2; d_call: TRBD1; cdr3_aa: CASSLGTGRGNEQFF; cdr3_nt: TGTGCCAGCAGCTTGGGGACAGGGAGGGGGAATGAGCAGTTCTTC
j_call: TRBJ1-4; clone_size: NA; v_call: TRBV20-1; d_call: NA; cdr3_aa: CSASINEKLFF; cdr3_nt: TGCAGTGCGAGCATTAATGAAAAACTGTTTTTT
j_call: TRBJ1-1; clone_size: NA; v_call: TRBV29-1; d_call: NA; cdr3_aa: CSVEGITGKDTEAFF; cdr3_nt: TGCAGCGTTGAGGGGATTACAGGGAAGGACACTGAAGCTTTCTTT
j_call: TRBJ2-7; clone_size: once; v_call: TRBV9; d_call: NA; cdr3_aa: CASSSSGGSYEQYF; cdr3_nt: TGTGCCAGCAGCTCGAGCGGCGGATCCTACGAGCAGTACTTC
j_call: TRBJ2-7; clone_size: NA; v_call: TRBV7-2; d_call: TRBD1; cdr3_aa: CASSPDRGNIYEQYF; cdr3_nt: TGTGCCAGCAGCCCGGACAGGGGGAACATCTACGAGCAGTACTTC
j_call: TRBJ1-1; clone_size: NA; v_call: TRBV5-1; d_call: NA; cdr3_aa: CASSLQLRGSMNTEAFF; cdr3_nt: TGCGCCAGCAGCTTGCAACTTCGGGGATCCATGAACACTGAAGCTTTCTTT
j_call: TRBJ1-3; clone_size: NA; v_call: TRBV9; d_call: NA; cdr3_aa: CASSYGVTSGNTIYF; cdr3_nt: TGTGCCAGCAGCTACGGGGTAACTTCTGGAAACACCATATATTTT
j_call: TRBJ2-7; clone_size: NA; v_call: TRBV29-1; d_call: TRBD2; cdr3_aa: CSVDHPSGSSYEQYF; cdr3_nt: TGCAGCGTTGACCACCCAAGCGGGAGCTCCTACGAGCAGTACTTC
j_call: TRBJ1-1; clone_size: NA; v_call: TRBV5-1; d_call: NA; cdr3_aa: CASSLVSGRVTEAFF; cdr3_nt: TGCGCCAGCAGCTTGGTGTCGGGGAGGGTCACTGAAGCTTTCTTT
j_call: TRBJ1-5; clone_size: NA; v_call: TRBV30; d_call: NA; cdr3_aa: CAWRSREGNQPQHF; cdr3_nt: TGTGCCTGGAGGTCCAGGGAGGGCAATCAGCCCCAGCATTTT
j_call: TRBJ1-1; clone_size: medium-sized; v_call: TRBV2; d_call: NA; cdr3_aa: CASREDGNTEAFF; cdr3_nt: TGTGCCAGCAGGGAGGACGGAAACACTGAAGCTTTCTTT